This paragraph covers one TCR beta chain sequence. Only in-frame clones appear in the TCRdb table, and some are missing; sequencing was by immunoSEQ multiplex PCR. In the table there are 150,000 or so clones, 80% to 85% of which are singletons. This sample stems from a study of blood T cell repertoires in COVID-19. Study summary: Acute and convalescent COVID-19 samples came from the United States, Italy and Spain.

Per germline, CDR1 SSHAT and CDR2 FNYEAQ (reference sequence). The CDR3 totals 10 residues. The V end lost 7 bases, the J end lost 10 bases, and 8 bases lay between the germline ends. The source material was PBMCs or T cells enriched from blood (not recorded which). The clonotype originates from an older man who had been exposed to COVID-19. The chain joins TRBV7-7 to TRBJ1-3; the D gene is possibly TRBD1 (5 bases). The CDR3 is CASTQGTIYF. For the CDR3, the DNA is TGTGCCAGCACCCAGGGTACCATATATTTT.